This paragraph covers one T cell receptor beta chain sequence. Assay: immunoSEQ multiplex PCR; the TCRdb copy retains only in-frame clones and omits some. The table has 65,000 to 85,000 clones, more than 85% seen once. The source of the sample is a study of OX40 agonist ivuxolimab in advanced cancers. In germline, CDR1 is MDHEN, CDR2 SYDVKM. The ends lost 4 bases at V and 2 bases at J; junction bases unmatched: 7. The CDR3 runs to 16 residues. This rearrangement joins TRBV28 to TRBJ1-5, with TRBD1 matching 8 bases. The specimen was CD4+ or CD8+ T cells sorted from blood, collected in a trial of the OX40 agonist ivuxolimab. This receptor was identified in an adult with an advanced solid tumor such as melanoma, head and neck, liver or kidney cancer. The CDR3: CASSSPTGEGNQPQHF. CDR3 DNA: TGTGCCAGCAGTTCCCCGACAGGGGAGGGCAATCAGCCCCAGCATTTT.